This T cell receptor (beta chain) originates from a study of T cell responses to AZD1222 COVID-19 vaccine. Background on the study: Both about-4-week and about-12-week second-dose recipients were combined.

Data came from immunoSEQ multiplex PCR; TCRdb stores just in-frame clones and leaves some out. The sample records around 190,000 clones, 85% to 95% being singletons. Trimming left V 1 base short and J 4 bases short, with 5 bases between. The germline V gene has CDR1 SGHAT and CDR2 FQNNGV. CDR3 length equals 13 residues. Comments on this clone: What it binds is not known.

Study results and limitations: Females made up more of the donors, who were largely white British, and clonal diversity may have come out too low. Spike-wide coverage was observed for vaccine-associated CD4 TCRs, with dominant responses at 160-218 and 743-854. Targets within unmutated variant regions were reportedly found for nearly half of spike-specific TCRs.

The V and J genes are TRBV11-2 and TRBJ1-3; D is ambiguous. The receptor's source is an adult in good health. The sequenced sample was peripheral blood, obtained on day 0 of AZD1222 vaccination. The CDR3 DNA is TGTGCCAGCAGCTTAGGTTCGGGAAACACCATATATTTT. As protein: CASSLGSGNTIYF. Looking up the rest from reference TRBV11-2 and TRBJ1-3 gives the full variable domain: EAGVAQSPRYKIIEKRQSVAFWCNPISGHATLYWYQQILGQGPKLLIQFQNNGVVDDSQLPKDRFSAERLKGVDSTLKIQPAKLEDSAVYLCASSLGSGNTIYFGEGSWLTVV.